The clone carrying this T cell receptor beta chain has at least ten counts. This entry comes from a study of T cells in Graves' hyperthyroidism and ophthalmopathy. Germline-derived CDR1 and CDR2 are SGDLS and YYNGEE. Trimming removed 0 bases at V and 3 bases at J, with 13 bases between. The CDR3 has 16 residues. Template material for amplifying TCR beta CDR3 regions consisted of RNA transcripts. First-round RT-PCR with HTBI primers amplified the TCR CDR3 region. MiXCR, run by TCRdb on the multiplex PCR reads, gives a single entry per CDR3 protein. The sample lists about 510,000 distinct CDR3 sequences; 14% were seen once. A patient was excluded if there was uncontrolled infection, other autoimmune disease, pregnancy or lactation.

Specimen: blood. The sequence derives from a woman aged 40 to 50 with Graves' hyperthyroidism. The V call is TRBV9, the J call TRBJ2-1, with a tentative D call TRBD2 (6 bases). The CDR3 DNA is TGTGCCAGCAGCGTAGTCGGGGACGGGGGCTACAATGAGCAGTTCTTC. Translating gives CASSVVGDGGYNEQFF.